The rows below give T cell receptor beta chains drawn from one sample of a study of shared clonotypes between healthy human individuals. Clones were sequenced by immunoSEQ multiplex PCR, and TCRdb holds only the in-frame ones, with some missing. Among some 2,000,000 clones listed, about 95% were seen once. The sequencing sample was made of naive CD8+ T cells sorted from blood. Every receptor here comes from a young man in good health. CDR3s include the opening cysteine and the closing phenylalanine or tryptophan. A D gene is named only where the DNA matches it firmly. Only some rows state a clone size, as once, few, many or a class for expanded clones.

abundance	j_gene	v_gene	d_gene	CDR3aa	CDR3nt
.	TRBJ2-1	TRBV19	TRBD2	CASSIIAGAVHYEQFF	TGTGCCAGTAGTATAATAGCGGGAGCAGTCCACTATGAGCAGTTCTTC
.	TRBJ2-7	TRBV9	.	CASSVEGSAAPYEQYF	TGTGCCAGCAGCGTAGAGGGATCAGCGGCACCCTACGAGCAGTACTTC
.	TRBJ1-5	TRBV6-5	.	CASSVSGTGNQPQHF	TGTGCCAGCAGTGTCTCCGGGACGGGGAATCAGCCCCAGCATTTT
.	TRBJ1-5	TRBV2	.	CASSEGYNQPQHF	TGTGCCAGCAGTGAGGGTTACAATCAGCCCCAGCATTTT
.	TRBJ2-5	TRBV9	.	CASSASSAALGVETQYF	TGTGCCAGCAGCGCCTCATCCGCCGCCCTAGGAGTGGAGACCCAGTACTTC
.	TRBJ1-1	TRBV6-1	.	CASSVGGQGAFF	TGTGCCAGCAGTGTTGGGGGCCAAGGGGCTTTCTTT
once	TRBJ1-6	TRBV28	.	CASTFTGNNSPLHF	TGTGCCAGCACCTTTACTGGGAATAATTCACCCCTCCACTTT
.	TRBJ2-5	TRBV30	.	CAWSVGQLQETQYF	TGTGCCTGGAGTGTAGGACAGCTCCAAGAGACCCAGTACTTC
.	TRBJ2-1	TRBV27	.	CASSFSVGNEQFF	TGTGCCAGCAGTTTTTCGGTTGGGAATGAGCAGTTCTTC
.	TRBJ1-2	TRBV5-6	.	CASSPGGGTLETF	TGTGCCAGCAGCCCGGGCGGAGGGACACTGGAAACCTTC
.	TRBJ1-1	TRBV19	.	CASGGTPNTEAFF	TGTGCCAGTGGCGGAACCCCGAACACTGAAGCTTTCTTT
.	TRBJ2-5	TRBV5-4	TRBD2	CASSWGGTEETQYF	TGTGCCAGCAGCTGGGGGGGGACGGAAGAGACCCAGTACTTC
.	TRBJ1-2	TRBV5-1	TRBD1	CASSLAGGAGGYTF	TGCGCCAGCAGCTTGGCAGGGGGCGCGGGAGGCTACACCTTC
.	TRBJ2-2	TRBV4-3	.	CASSPAGNGELFF	TGCGCCAGCAGTCCGGCGGGGAACGGGGAGCTGTTTTTT
.	TRBJ2-7	TRBV19	.	CASSIAQDEQYF	TGTGCCAGTAGTATAGCTCAGGACGAGCAGTACTTC
.	TRBJ2-7	TRBV11-2	.	CASSPVGTERGSYEQYF	TGTGCCAGCAGCCCAGTGGGAACCGAAAGGGGCTCCTACGAGCAGTACTTC
.	TRBJ1-4	TRBV6-1	.	CASSEGGRGNEKLFF	TGTGCCAGCAGTGAAGGCGGCAGGGGTAATGAAAAACTGTTTTTT
.	TRBJ2-2	TRBV4-3	TRBD2	CASSHSLNLAGGPYTGELFF	TGCGCCAGCAGCCACAGCCTCAATCTAGCGGGAGGGCCATATACCGGGGAGCTGTTTTTT
.	TRBJ2-1	TRBV7-9	.	CASSPQVAVNEQFF	TGTGCCAGCAGCCCACAGGTAGCGGTCAATGAGCAGTTCTTC
.	TRBJ1-1	TRBV13	.	CATLGGLNTEAFF	TGTGCCACCCTTGGAGGGCTGAACACTGAAGCTTTCTTT